This T cell receptor delta chain is from a study of gammadelta T cells in human blood. Overall study findings and caveats: Microbial exposure appeared to drive polyclonal γδ T cell expansion after birth.

TCRdb re-called clones from the RT-PCR reads via CATT. Among about 800 delta-chain clones, around 53% were seen once, and the ten largest hold roughly a third. There are a few counts of this clone. Its target is unknown. This is likely an artifact of a read error, given a far larger clone one base away. In the same sample, other DNA sequences code for this CDR3. With 3 bases clipped from V and 0 bases from J, the junction kept 12 bases outside the gene matches. There are 18 residues in the CDR3. Germline CDR1 GEAIGNYY, CDR2 EKD. This sequence joins TRDV2 and TRDJ2, with 7 bases aligning to TRDD3. The receptor's source is a human donor. Sequencing was done on a sample of Vgamma9Vdelta2 gamma-delta T cells from infant blood. The CDR3 nucleotides read TGTGCCTGTGACCCCGTGCTGGGGGCCATCCCTTTGACAGCACAACTCTTCTTT. It specifies CACDPVLGAIPLTAQLFF.